Shown below are 5 T cell receptor beta chains from a single sample sequenced in a study of cytomegalovirus exposure and HLA in healthy donors. This PCR relied on a set of 60 Vbeta primers and 13 Jbeta primers. Libraries were prepared by immunoSEQ multiplex PCR; TCRdb keeps only in-frame clonotypes and omits some of them. The sample shows approximately 130,000 clones, more than 60% of them seen only once. Sequenced material: PBMCs. These receptor sequences come from a woman in her fifties or sixties in good health and CMV-seropositive.

There are a few counts of this clone. V gene TRBV10-3 combines with J gene TRBJ2-1; 9 nucleotides align to TRBD1. Germline V lookup: CDR1 ENHRY, CDR2 SYGVKD. There are 14 residues in the CDR3. Losses at the gene ends were 10 bases for V and 7 bases for J; bases not matched to a gene: 11. The CDR3 coding sequence is TGTGCCACCAACCGGGACAGGGATATTAATGAGCAGTTCTTC. It yields the protein CATNRDRDINEQFF.

This chain connects TRBV21-1 to TRBJ2-2; TRBD2 reflects the table's D call only, with no check against the DNA. TRBV21-1 is classified as a pseudogene. CDR3 length: 19 amino acids. The DNA for the CDR3 is TGTGCCAGCACTACCCCGGGACTAGCGGGGGGCCGCAGCACCGGGGAGCTGTTTTTT. Translating it yields CASTTPGLAGGRSTGELFF.

The rearrangement joins TRBV6-5 to TRBJ1-1; D is unresolved. The CDR3 loop spans 13 amino acids. V was pared by 3 bases and J by 1 base, with 6 bases between. CDR1 is MNHEY and CDR2 is SVGAGI in the germline V gene. The CDR3, as DNA: TGTGCCAGCAGTTATTCACAGAACACTGAAGCTTTCTTT. Translation: CASSYSQNTEAFF.

The chain combines TRBV2 with TRBJ2-1, with 8 bases matching TRBD2. The junction had 9 bases not matched to a gene; V was cut back by 6 bases and J by 2 bases. CDR3 length: 16 residues. The germline V gene encodes CDR1 SNHLY and CDR2 FYNNEI. As DNA, the CDR3 is TGTGCCAGCAGAGTACATAGCGGGACCCCCTACAATGAGCAGTTCTTC. Its translation is CASRVHSGTPYNEQFF.

This clone was detected once. The rearrangement uses TRBV6-1 and TRBJ2-1, with 13 positions matching TRBD2. With V trimmed by 5 bases and J by 8 bases, 6 bases remained unmatched. The germline gives CDR1 MNHNS, CDR2 SASEGT. The CDR3 totals 15 residues. The CDR3 is CASSPGLAGRDEQFF. CDR3 bases: TGTGCCAGCAGTCCGGGACTAGCGGGGAGGGATGAGCAGTTCTTC.